This TCR beta chain is from a study of blood T cell repertoires in COVID-19. Study at large: Some COVID-19 samples were acute and others convalescent; all came from the United States, Italy and Spain. In each case, the material was cDNA or gDNA derived from T cells, B-cell-depleted T cells, or PBMCs.

This clone was seen a handful of times. Trimming left V 1 base short and J 11 bases short, with 12 bases between. The CDR3 has 13 amino acids. Some clones are missing from TCRdb's copy, which holds only in-frame ones; the method was immunoSEQ multiplex PCR. Among about 120,000 clones listed, approximately 83% were seen once. Input material: peripheral blood. The sequence came from an elderly man with active or convalescent COVID-19. This sequence joins TRBV12-3 or TRBV12-4 and TRBJ1-5, with D unresolved. CDR3 DNA: TGTGCCAGCAGTTTAGGGCAGAGGGAGACCCAGCATTTT. It yields the protein CASSLGQRETQHF.